A few counts support the clone carrying this TCR beta chain. Its specificity is unknown. The entry originates in a study of cytomegalovirus exposure and HLA in healthy donors. Study-level points and caveats: Later analysis identified several of the most significant clusters that appeared linked to common viral pathogens. What a later analysis reportedly showed was that an Asian-associated ancestry cluster had fewer N-insertions than the 666-donor mean.

Trimming shortened V by 5 bases and J by 2 bases, and 20 bases separated the two germline ends. Germline V gives CDR1 SGHTA, CDR2 FQGNSA. CDR3 length: 17 amino acids. PCR primers comprised 60 Vbeta and 13 Jbeta primers. Produced via immunoSEQ multiplex PCR; TCRdb's table is partial and in-frame only. Found here are about 190,000 clones, more than 70% of them singletons; the top ten hold around 0.99%. Each of the donors was a healthy bone marrow donor. Sequencing was done on a sample of PBMCs. The V call is TRBV7-2, the J call TRBJ2-3, with D possibly TRBD2 on 6 matching bases. The sequence was collected from a woman between 40 and 50 years old in good health and CMV-seronegative. The CDR3 region is CASSHSPRDFYTDTQYF. The CDR3 DNA sequence: TGTGCCAGCAGCCACAGCCCTAGGGACTTCTACACAGATACGCAGTATTTT.